A selection of T cell receptor beta chains follows, all from one sample in a study of control samples from healthy donors and cancer patients. The method was immunoSEQ multiplex PCR; TCRdb's version includes in-frame clones alone and lacks a portion of them. The top ten hold over 35% of the sample, which has tens of thousands of clones, approximately 85% seen once. What was sequenced was PBMCs. These TCRs come from a man aged 55 to 70 with head and neck cancer. Each CDR3 is given with its conserved first and last residue. D genes are given only for firm matches. The size of a clone is reported for some rows only, either as once, few or many, or as a class for expanded clones.

clone_size: NA; cdr3_length: 15; j_call: TRBJ1-2; d_call: TRBD1; v_call: TRBV15; cdr3_nt: TGTGCCACCAGCAGGACAGGGGTGAATAACTATGGCTACACCTTC; cdr3_aa: CATSRTGVNNYGYTF
clone_size: NA; cdr3_length: 19; j_call: TRBJ2-3; d_call: TRBD2; v_call: TRBV3-1/TRBV3-2; cdr3_nt: TGTGCCAGCAGCACGCGGCTAGCGGGAGGCTATTCAGGCACAGATACGCAGTATTTT; cdr3_aa: CASSTRLAGGYSGTDTQYF
clone_size: NA; cdr3_length: 13; j_call: TRBJ1-1; d_call: NA; v_call: TRBV12-3/TRBV12-4; cdr3_nt: TGTGCCAGCAGTTTAGCGGCACGGACTGAAGCTTTCTTT; cdr3_aa: CASSLAARTEAFF
clone_size: NA; cdr3_length: 16; j_call: TRBJ2-5; d_call: NA; v_call: TRBV21-1; cdr3_nt: TGTGCCAGCAGCCATCGGGACAGGGGGCGCGGAGAGACCCAGTACTTC; cdr3_aa: CASSHRDRGRGETQYF
clone_size: NA; cdr3_length: 13; j_call: TRBJ2-5; d_call: TRBD1; v_call: TRBV10-2; cdr3_nt: TGCGCCAGCAGCAACCGGGACAGGGAGACCCAGTACTTC; cdr3_aa: CASSNRDRETQYF
clone_size: few; cdr3_length: 13; j_call: TRBJ2-7; d_call: TRBD1; v_call: TRBV25-1; cdr3_nt: TGTGCCAGCAGCAGGGGGGGACAGGGCGAGCAGTACTTC; cdr3_aa: CASSRGGQGEQYF
clone_size: NA; cdr3_length: 10; j_call: TRBJ2-5; d_call: NA; v_call: TRBV25-1; cdr3_nt: TGTGCCAGCAGTGATGGGGCCCAGTACTTC; cdr3_aa: CASSDGAQYF
clone_size: NA; cdr3_length: 13; j_call: TRBJ1-6; d_call: NA; v_call: TRBV2; cdr3_nt: TGTGCCAGCAAGAAGGATTTAGACTCACCCCTCCACTTT; cdr3_aa: CASKKDLDSPLHF
clone_size: NA; cdr3_length: 13; j_call: TRBJ2-1; d_call: TRBD1; v_call: TRBV11-2; cdr3_nt: TGTGCCAGCAGTTTGGGACAGGGCGATGAGCAGTTCTTC; cdr3_aa: CASSLGQGDEQFF
clone_size: NA; cdr3_length: 16; j_call: TRBJ2-7; d_call: TRBD1; v_call: TRBV9; cdr3_nt: TGTGCCAGCAGCGCGGGCTGGGGACAGGGGGCCTACGAGCAGTACTTC; cdr3_aa: CASSAGWGQGAYEQYF
clone_size: NA; cdr3_length: 16; j_call: TRBJ2-1; d_call: NA; v_call: TRBV4-1; cdr3_nt: TGCGCCAGCAGCCAAGATGGCTGGGGGCCCTACAATGAGCAGTTCTTC; cdr3_aa: CASSQDGWGPYNEQFF
clone_size: NA; cdr3_length: 17; j_call: TRBJ2-5; d_call: TRBD2; v_call: TRBV5-4; cdr3_nt: TGTGCCAGCAGCTTGGGGACTAGCGGGAATAGCCTAGAGACCCAGTACTTC; cdr3_aa: CASSLGTSGNSLETQYF
clone_size: NA; cdr3_length: 18; j_call: TRBJ1-2; d_call: TRBD1; v_call: TRBV4-2; cdr3_nt: TGTGCCAGCAGCCAGGAGGCTGAAACAGGGGACGTCAGCTATGGCTACACCTTC; cdr3_aa: CASSQEAETGDVSYGYTF
clone_size: NA; cdr3_length: 12; j_call: TRBJ1-2; d_call: NA; v_call: TRBV2; cdr3_nt: TGTGCCAGCAGCGGAGATGACTATGGCTACACCTTC; cdr3_aa: CASSGDDYGYTF
clone_size: NA; cdr3_length: 14; j_call: TRBJ1-5; d_call: TRBD1; v_call: TRBV4-2; cdr3_nt: TGTGCCAGCAGCCACGGGACAGGGGGCCAGCCCCAGCATTTT; cdr3_aa: CASSHGTGGQPQHF
clone_size: NA; cdr3_length: 14; j_call: TRBJ2-1; d_call: TRBD1; v_call: TRBV7-9; cdr3_nt: TGTGCCAGCAGCGGACAGGGGGAGTGGGATGAGCAGTTCTTC; cdr3_aa: CASSGQGEWDEQFF
clone_size: NA; cdr3_length: 9; j_call: TRBJ1-5; d_call: NA; v_call: TRBV6-6; cdr3_nt: TGTGCCGTAGGTCAGCCCCAGCATTTT; cdr3_aa: CAVGQPQHF
clone_size: once; cdr3_length: 13; j_call: TRBJ2-5; d_call: NA; v_call: TRBV5-1; cdr3_nt: TGCGCCAGCAGCGCCTCGCCGGGAGAGACCCAGTACTTC; cdr3_aa: CASSASPGETQYF
clone_size: NA; cdr3_length: 16; j_call: TRBJ1-2; d_call: TRBD1; v_call: TRBV30; cdr3_nt: TGTGCCTGGAGTGCCATAGATAACAGGGGATCGGATGGCTACACCTTC; cdr3_aa: CAWSAIDNRGSDGYTF
clone_size: NA; cdr3_length: 13; j_call: TRBJ1-1; d_call: NA; v_call: TRBV5-8; cdr3_nt: TGTGCCAGCAGCTTGGAGTTCTACACTGAAGCTTTCTTT; cdr3_aa: CASSLEFYTEAFF
clone_size: NA; cdr3_length: 14; j_call: TRBJ1-4; d_call: NA; v_call: TRBV18; cdr3_nt: TGTGCCAGCTCACCAGAGGTGGTGAGGGGAAAACTGTTTTTT; cdr3_aa: CASSPEVVRGKLFF
clone_size: NA; cdr3_length: 17; j_call: TRBJ2-2; d_call: NA; v_call: TRBV18; cdr3_nt: TGTGCCAGCTCACTGACGAGGGACGGCGCGAACACCGGGGAGCTGTTTTTT; cdr3_aa: CASSLTRDGANTGELFF
clone_size: once; cdr3_length: 13; j_call: TRBJ1-1; d_call: NA; v_call: TRBV10-2; cdr3_nt: TGCGCCAGCACCCACGGGCCGAACACTGAAGCTTTCTTT; cdr3_aa: CASTHGPNTEAFF
clone_size: once; cdr3_length: 13; j_call: TRBJ2-3; d_call: NA; v_call: TRBV12-5; cdr3_nt: TGTGCTAGTGGTTCCTCTGGCGCAGATACGCAGTATTTT; cdr3_aa: CASGSSGADTQYF
clone_size: NA; cdr3_length: 16; j_call: TRBJ2-3; d_call: TRBD2; v_call: TRBV5-1; cdr3_nt: TGCGCCAGCAGCTTGAATCCCCTAGCGGGAGGAAATACGCAGTATTTT; cdr3_aa: CASSLNPLAGGNTQYF
clone_size: NA; cdr3_length: 13; j_call: TRBJ1-1; d_call: NA; v_call: TRBV15; cdr3_nt: TGTGCCACCAGCCCGGGGTGGAACACTGAAGCTTTCTTT; cdr3_aa: CATSPGWNTEAFF
clone_size: NA; cdr3_length: 13; j_call: TRBJ1-2; d_call: NA; v_call: TRBV6-5; cdr3_nt: TGTGCCAGCAGTATCACAGGAATTTATGGCTACACCTTC; cdr3_aa: CASSITGIYGYTF
clone_size: NA; cdr3_length: 15; j_call: TRBJ2-5; d_call: TRBD2; v_call: TRBV19; cdr3_nt: TGTGCCAGTGGTCCCGGGACTAGACTATTGGAGACCCAGTACTTC; cdr3_aa: CASGPGTRLLETQYF
clone_size: once; cdr3_length: 13; j_call: TRBJ1-5; d_call: TRBD1; v_call: TRBV19; cdr3_nt: TGTGCCAGTGGGGACAGGTCCAATCAGCCCCAGCATTTT; cdr3_aa: CASGDRSNQPQHF
clone_size: NA; cdr3_length: 16; j_call: TRBJ2-3; d_call: TRBD2; v_call: TRBV7-3; cdr3_nt: TGTGCCAGCAGCCGAGGACTAGCGGGAGAAGCAGATACGCAGTATTTT; cdr3_aa: CASSRGLAGEADTQYF